Presented here are 14 T cell receptor beta chains from one specimen sequenced in a study of CD8+ T cells in alopecia areata (dated 2018 in TCRdb). Library method: the immunoSEQ multiplex PCR assay. RNA was extracted from all samples and reverse transcribed into cDNA as template for TCR sequencing. The table comes from immuneACCESS by way of TCRdb, which keeps in-frame sequences with V and J called. Part of the clones is missing from these tables; in studies checked, under half for an unresolved V gene and the rest for unknown reasons. This sample is represented by approximately 280,000 clones, with no singletons among them. The leading ten clones occupy about 1.2% of the sample. Cells from pooled mouse cutaneous lymph nodes were stained for CD4, CD8alpha, NKG2D, NKG2ACE and other markers and then sorted on a BD Influx. The specimen was CD4+ T cells sorted from a lymph node. These receptors all stem from a C3H/HeJ mouse with alopecia areata. These mice carry the MHC haplotype H2-k.

A word on this clone: Gene names denote mouse genes. The CDR3 sequence: CASSGQGSYEQYF. CDR3 DNA, as far as it was read: TGTGCCAGCAGCGGACAGGGGTCCTAT. The rearrangement links TRBV5 to TRBJ2-7; 9 bases agree with TRBD1. The CDR3 is cut off 4 residues early in the read; its end comes from the germline J gene. The CDR3 totals 13 residues. The germline V gene encodes CDR1 LGHNA and CDR2 YNLKQL (reference sequence). The J segment lost 1 base and the V segment lost 5 bases, leaving 0 bases of the junction unmatched.

This clone showed up just a few times. Gene names refer to mouse genes. The read ends 4 residues early relative to the CDR3; the germline J gene fills the gap. This chain connects TRBV13-2 to TRBJ2-2; D may be TRBD2 (6 bases). The CDR3 loop spans 15 amino acids. The V end lost 0 bases, the J end lost 0 bases, and 6 bases lay between the germline ends. Germline V gene lookup returns CDR1 NNHNN and CDR2 SYGAGS (reference sequence). The CDR3 sequence: CASGDVGANTGQLYF. The CDR3 DNA, read in part, is TGTGCCAGCGGTGATGTGGGGGCAAACACCGGG.

This clone was seen more than once but under ten times. Genes and germline are mouse. The read comes to an end 4 residues before the CDR3 does, leaving the germline J gene to fill in the end. V and J are TRBV13-1 and TRBJ2-1; TRBD2 aligns across 9 bases. The germline CDR1 and CDR2 sequences are NSHNY and SYGAGN. The CDR3 loop spans 14 amino acids. The CDR3 spells CASSVTGGISEQFF. The sequenced part of the CDR3 DNA is TGTGCCAGCAGTGTCACTGGGGGGATCTCT.

With respect to this clone: Each gene name is a mouse one. Read data end 4 residues before the CDR3 end; the end is taken from the germline J gene. Additional DNA sequences in this sample encode the identical CDR3. This chain links TRBV19 with TRBJ2-7; TRBD1 is a possible D gene (5 bases). There are 12 residues in the CDR3. The germline V gene has CDR1 FNHDT and CDR2 SITEND (reference sequence). The V and J ends lost 2 bases and 3 bases respectively, with 6 bases between them. CDR3 region: CASSIDSYEQYF. The CDR3 DNA, read in part, is TGTGCCAGCAGTATCGACAGCTAT.

Comment on this clone: Gene names and germline match the mouse. The CDR3 end falls 4 residues outside the read, so it is completed with the germline J gene. The chain uses TRBV1 and TRBJ2-1; perhaps TRBD1 as D (6 bases). Germline CDR1 reads NSQYPW; CDR2 reads LRSPGD (reference sequence). CDR3 length equals 17 residues. Trimming took off 0 bases at V and 4 bases at J, with 16 bases between the two ends. Incomplete CDR3 DNA: TGCACCTGCAGTGCAGATAGAGGGGGACAAAATTATGCT. The encoded protein is CTCSADRGGQNYA. The entire CDR3 is CTCSADRGGQNYAEQFF.

In its sample, this clone was seen a few times. Gene names follow the mouse nomenclature. Sequencing ends 3 residues short of the CDR3 end; the germline J gene provides the rest. The chain employs TRBV19 and TRBJ1-6; no firm D call. TRBJ1-6 is noted as an ORF with a role that remains uncertain. Germline CDR1 reads FNHDT; CDR2 reads SITEND (reference sequence). Trimming took off 3 bases at V and 6 bases at J, with 4 bases between the two ends. The CDR3 extends over 12 amino acids. CDR3 sequence: CASSKGNSPLYF. The part of the CDR3 DNA that was read is TGTGCCAGCAGTAAGGGTAATTCGCCC.

There are a few counts of this clone. Gene names are the mouse ones. The sequenced fragment ends 4 residues before the CDR3 boundary, so the rest is inferred from the germline J gene. The rearrangement uses TRBV1 and TRBJ2-5, with 11 bases lining up with TRBD2. Trimming removed 3 bases from V and 1 base from J; junction bases left unmatched: 9. Per the germline V gene, CDR1 is NSQYPW and CDR2 is LRSPGD (reference sequence). The CDR3 runs to 18 residues. Partial CDR3 DNA: TGCACCTGCAGTGCTGACTTCCGGGACTGGGGGTACCAAGAC. Translating it yields CTCSADFRDWGYQD. The entire CDR3 sequence reads CTCSADFRDWGYQDTQYF.

As for this clone: Mouse gene names apply. The sequenced part of the CDR3 DNA is TGTGCCAGCAGTCCCCCGACAGGGGGCTCCTAT. Its translation: CASSPPTGGSY. The complete CDR3 reads CASSPPTGGSYEQYF. V and J are TRBV5 and TRBJ2-7; 9 positions agree with TRBD1. The read ends 4 residues shy of where the CDR3 ends; the end is completed using the germline J gene. The V gene's germline CDR1 is LGHNA and CDR2 YNLKQL (reference sequence). The CDR3 is 15 amino acids. V shed 6 bases and J 0 bases; nucleotides not matched to a gene: 6.

This clone was seen many times. Gene names denote mouse genes. Sequencing ends 4 residues short of the CDR3 end; the germline J gene provides the rest. V and J are TRBV12-1 and TRBJ1-2, with 8 bases lining up with TRBD1. Germline V gene lookup returns CDR1 SGHSN and CDR2 HYEKVE. The CDR3 has 13 residues. The part of the CDR3 DNA that was read is TGTGCCAGCTCTTCAGGGGGCAGGTCC. It specifies CASSSGGRS. The entire CDR3 protein reads CASSSGGRSDYTF.

Concerning this clone: The genes are named according to mouse. The read halts 4 residues ahead of the CDR3 end, with the missing end drawn from the germline J gene. The rearrangement joins TRBV19 to TRBJ1-1; TRBD1 is a possible D gene (5 bases). V was shortened by 2 bases and J by 4 bases, with 12 bases between the two germline ends. CDR1 and CDR2 from the germline V gene are FNHDT and SITEND (reference sequence). The CDR3 length is 14 residues. Partial CDR3 DNA: TGTGCCAGCAGTATCCCGCTGGGGGGCACA. Translated, it gives CASSIPLGGT. The entire CDR3 sequence reads CASSIPLGGTEVFF.

This clone has more than one count but fewer than ten. All gene names here are mouse names. From the germline J gene comes the end of the CDR3, since the read stops 4 residues before it. This chain links TRBV5 with TRBJ2-1; 11 bases fit TRBD2. The germline V gene has CDR1 LGHNA and CDR2 YNLKQL (reference sequence). This CDR3 region has 16 residues. CDR3 amino acids: CASSPDWGGGGAEQFF. CDR3 bases read: TGTGCCAGCAGCCCAGACTGGGGGGGAGGAGGGGCT.

This clone has more than one count but fewer than ten. These gene names are mouse names. Coverage ceases 4 residues before the CDR3 finishes, and the germline J gene fills in the end. V and J are TRBV12-1 and TRBJ2-2; TRBD1 might be the D (5 bases). V was cut by 0 bases and J by 0 bases, with 10 bases left in between. This CDR3 contains 16 residues. CDR1 and CDR2 (germline): SGHSN, HYEKVE. This CDR3 reads CASSLPDSPNTGQLYF. The part of the CDR3 DNA that was read is TGTGCCAGCTCTCTCCCCGACAGCCCAAACACCGGG. Full variable domain (missing parts from reference TRBV12-1 and TRBJ2-2): DSGVVQSPRHIIKEKGGRSVLTCIPISGHSNVVWYQQTLGKELKFLIQHYEKVERDKGFLPSRFSVQQFDDYHSEMNMSALELEDSAMYFCASSLPDSPNTGQLYFGEGSKLTVL.

This clone was observed a handful of times. Germline and genes: mouse. The sequenced fragment ends 4 residues before the CDR3 boundary, so the rest is inferred from the germline J gene. In the same sample, other DNA sequences code for this CDR3. V gene TRBV13-1 combines with J gene TRBJ1-1; D is perhaps TRBD1 (6 bases). The ends were cut back, 10 bases at V and 1 base at J, with 8 bases in the middle. The CDR3 is made up of 11 amino acids. Germline lookup yields CDR1 NSHNY and CDR2 SYGAGN. Incomplete CDR3 DNA: TGTGCCGCACAGGGAAACACA. Translation gives CAAQGNT. The whole CDR3 protein is CAAQGNTEVFF.

This clone occurred a few times. Gene names denote mouse genes. The read stops 4 residues short of the end of the CDR3; the missing end is completed from the germline J gene. The chain employs TRBV13-1 and TRBJ2-4, with D tentatively TRBD1 (5 bases). This CDR3 is built from 13 residues. Germline V gives CDR1 NSHNY, CDR2 SYGAGN. CDR3 DNA, as far as it was read: TGTGCCAGCAGTGGCTCAGGGAAAAAC. Encoded protein: CASSGSGKN. The full CDR3 reads CASSGSGKNTLYF.